This TCR beta chain was sequenced for a study of T cells expressing NK-cell markers. Looking at the study overall: The study sequenced eight donors, seven HCMV-seropositive and one seronegative.

The germline gives CDR1 SGDLS, CDR2 YYNGEE. This CDR3 contains 13 residues. TCRdb processed the 5' RACE reads again and assigns one entry to each CDR3 protein, with no DNA. Recorded here are 200,000 to 300,000 distinct CDR3 sequences; the top ten clones represent roughly 4.2%. The V gene is TRBV9, the J gene TRBJ2-1. This receptor was obtained from a woman aged 18 to 75 in good health. The sequenced sample consisted of blood T cells: a sorted CD56 or NKG2C T cell subset, CD4+ or CD8+ T cells, or bulk PBMC T cells (not recorded which). CDR3 in amino acids: CASSVAEKGEQFF. Complete variable domain (other parts from reference TRBV9 and TRBJ2-1): DSGVTQTPKHLITATGQRVTLRCSPRSGDLSVYWYQQSLDQGLQFLIQYYNGEERAKGNILERFSAQQFPDLHSELNLSSLELGDSALYFCASSVAEKGEQFFGPGTRLTVL.